This record covers a single T cell receptor beta chain. Its antigen is currently not known. A read error may account for a junction end that differs from germline. This sample stems from a study of blood T cell repertoires in COVID-19 (dated by TCRdb to 2018 to 2020). Some background on the complete study: Collaborator samples came from the United States, Italy and Spain and covered acute and convalescent phases of COVID-19. Subjects who had been exposed to COVID-19, were actively infected with it, or had recovered from it provided the deeply sampled blood TCRbeta repertoires that made up the dataset. Samples came from the ongoing ImmuneRACE study (first 160 participants) plus 1,254 subjects from 6 global collaborators. The repertoires were released in a freely available public database meant as a resource for research on the immune response to SARS-CoV-2. Sample metadata almost always included a de-identified subject ID, COVID-19 status, age in years and sex. HLA class I and class II types, where available, came from metadata supplied by the sample provider rather than from assay-based typing. The material from the prospective study consisted of cDNA or gDNA derived from T cells, B-cell-depleted T cells, or PBMCs. On the study overall, not on this receptor specifically: Clinical and demographic metadata were provided uncurated, with the amount varying by source and participant.

TCRbeta CDR3 regions were amplified from genomic DNA using the immunoSEQ Assay, a bias-controlled multiplex PCR. As for how the authors treated the data: Within the assay, amplification of reference gene primers was used to estimate how many nucleated cells each sample contained. To quantify the absolute abundance of each unique TCRbeta CDR3 rearrangement, sequence reads were collapsed and filtered. For each sample, productive Simpson clonality was calculated as the square root of Simpson's diversity index across productive rearrangements. TCRdb obtained this table from immuneACCESS and retained in-frame rearrangements with V and J assigned. These tables miss some clones; where compared with another copy, unresolved V genes account for less than half of the shortfall, and the remainder is unexplained. V, J and clone size are taken as reported in that table, and D and trimming were inferred from the DNA itself. The sample table lists around 120,000 clones, nearly 90% of them with a count of one. 3.5% to 4.5% of the sample is held by the ten biggest clonotypes.

Based on the germline V gene, the CDR1 and CDR2 sequences are SGHAT and FQNNGV. The CDR3 measures 16 amino acids from cysteine to phenylalanine. Only the CDR3 DNA is retained, 48 bases long and in frame from the first base. At one collaborating source in Seattle, patients were enrolled during active infection and were followed longitudinally through the course of disease. The collaborating institutions used their own protocols to collect whole blood in K2EDTA tubes. For TCRbeta analysis, collaborators shipped samples in one of three forms: frozen whole blood, isolated PBMCs, or DNA extracted from either of those sample types.

The chain is encoded by TRBV11-2 joined to TRBJ1-2; TRBD1 fits 8 bases in the junction. The clonotype was recovered from a woman aged 55-69 years with COVID-19, enrolled during active disease. Sample: peripheral blood. CDR3 loop: CASSQTTEFRGRRPNF. The DNA reads TGTGCCAGCAGCCAAACAACCGAATTCAGGGGGCGCAGGCCAAACTTC.